Listed here are 29 T cell receptor beta chains from one sample, sequenced in a study of PD-1 and CTLA-4 blockade in melanoma (dated by TCRdb to the early 2020s). Libraries were made using the immunoSEQ multiplex PCR assay. In TCRdb, the immuneACCESS table is reduced to in-frame sequences with V and J assigned. These tables do not hold every clone; where another copy was compared, an unresolved V gene accounts for under half, and the others remain unexplained. Recorded for this sample are roughly 30,000 clones; roughly 89% of them occurred a single time. Of the sample, approximately 8% is held by the ten largest clones. The source material was CD8+ T cells from peripheral blood, sampled before anti-PD-1 treatment. These receptors all come from a human donor with melanoma.

This clone was seen once. The genes are TRBV6-6 and TRBJ1-1; 8 positions agree with TRBD1. The V segment lost 4 bases and the J segment 6 bases; nucleotides outside the gene matches: 10. The germline CDR1 and CDR2 sequences are MNHNY and SVGAGI (reference sequence). The CDR3 runs 15 residues. The CDR3 nucleotides read TGTGCCAGCAGTTTTGAACAAGACAGGGGCTCTGAAGCTTTCTTT. Translated, it gives CASSFEQDRGSEAFF.

The rearrangement joins TRBV19 to TRBJ1-1; D unclear. Germline V gives CDR1 LNHDA, CDR2 SQIVND (reference sequence). The ends were cut back, 5 bases at V and 0 bases at J, with 7 bases in the middle. This CDR3 contains 13 residues. In DNA, the CDR3 is TGTGCCAGTAGTGTCAAGCTGAACACTGAAGCTTTCTTT. It specifies CASSVKLNTEAFF.

The chain employs TRBV10-2 and TRBJ2-5; D call uncertain. The CDR3 is 14 amino acids. CDR1 WSHSY and CDR2 SAAADI come from the germline V gene. Trimming took 3 bases from V and 2 from J, leaving 10 bases between them. In DNA form, the CDR3 reads TGCGCCAGCAGTGATGGGCCGGAGCAAGAGACCCAGTACTTC. Protein sequence: CASSDGPEQETQYF.

The chain couples TRBV11-2 to TRBJ2-5; 10 bases match TRBD2. This CDR3 spans 15 amino acids. The trim removed 3 bases at V and 3 bases at J, leaving 4 bases unmatched. Looked up from germline, CDR1 is SGHAT and CDR2 is FQNNGV. CDR3 sequence: CASSFSGRLEETQYF. DNA for the CDR3: TGTGCCAGCAGCTTTAGCGGGAGGCTGGAAGAGACCCAGTACTTC.

This chain connects TRBV7-9 to TRBJ2-6, with a weak D call TRBD1 (6 bases). Trimming cost V 1 base and J 2 bases, with 9 bases left between them. The CDR3 totals 16 residues. Germline CDR1 reads SEHNR; CDR2 reads FQNEAQ (reference sequence). CDR3 residues: CASSLGGGTGANVLTF. The CDR3 DNA sequence: TGTGCCAGCAGCTTAGGAGGGGGAACTGGGGCCAACGTCCTGACTTTC. Supplemented by reference TRBV7-9 and TRBJ2-6, the full variable domain reads DTGVSQNPRHKITKRGQNVTFRCDPISEHNRLYWYRQTLGQGPEFLTYFQNEAQLEKSRLLSDRFSAERPKGSFSTLEIQRTEQGDSAMYLCASSLGGGTGANVLTFGAGSRLTVL.

This chain uses TRBV29-1 with TRBJ2-3, with D possibly being TRBD1 or TRBD2 (5 bases each). CDR3 length equals 18 residues. V shed 0 bases and J shed 0 bases, with 19 bases lying between them. Germline loops: CDR1 SQVTM, CDR2 ANQGSEA. DNA for the CDR3: TGCAGCGTTGAAGATCCCGGTGGGGGATTGGTGAGCACAGATACGCAGTATTTT. Protein sequence: CSVEDPGGGLVSTDTQYF.

CDR3 nucleotide sequence: TGTGCCAGCAGCGGGACTAGCGAATACACCGGGGAGCTGTTTTTT. It translates to CASSGTSEYTGELFF. The chain employs TRBV6-5 and TRBJ2-2; 10 nucleotides match TRBD2. V was clipped by 6 bases and J by 3 bases; unmatched bases: 4. The germline gives CDR1 MNHEY, CDR2 SVGAGI. The CDR3 runs to 15 residues.

This rearrangement joins TRBV28 to TRBJ2-7; D is perhaps TRBD2 (5 bases). This CDR3 has 10 residues. The ends were cut back, 8 bases at V and 7 bases at J, with 9 bases in the middle. The germline V gene has CDR1 MDHEN and CDR2 SYDVKM. The CDR3 DNA sequence: TGTGCCAGCGCGCAGCGGGAGCAGTACTTC. It is translated as CASAQREQYF.

The V and J genes are TRBV5-4 and TRBJ2-7; 9 nucleotides match TRBD1. The CDR3 contains 13 residues. With V trimmed by 5 bases and J by 6 bases, 6 bases remained unmatched. Germline CDR1 and CDR2: SGHNT and YYREEE (reference sequence). Here the CDR3 DNA reads TGTGCCAGCAGTTCGGACAGGGGAAGCGAGCAGTACTTC. Its protein product is CASSSDRGSEQYF.

This rearrangement joins TRBV29-1 to TRBJ1-2; the match to TRBD1 covers 12 bases. The trim removed 3 bases at V and 7 bases at J, leaving 12 bases unmatched. The CDR3 consists of 16 residues. Germline values: CDR1 SQVTM, CDR2 ANQGSEA. The CDR3 nucleotides are TGCAGCGTTGACCTACTCCCGGGACAGGGGGCTTCTGGCTACACCTTC. Its protein is CSVDLLPGQGASGYTF.

This chain joins TRBV3-1 (or the pseudogene TRBV3-2) and TRBJ1-1; D is unclear. The CDR3 contains 11 residues. V shed 4 bases and J shed 0 bases, with 0 bases lying between them. CDR1 is LGHDT and CDR2 is YNNKEL in the germline V gene (reference sequence). The CDR3 nucleotides are TGTGCCAGCAGCCTGAACACTGAAGCTTTCTTT. Protein product: CASSLNTEAFF.

This clone was seen a single time. The rearrangement joins TRBV7-3 to TRBJ2-2, with no clear D. The germline CDR1 and CDR2 sequences are SGHTA and FQGTGA. V was shortened by 1 base and J by 4 bases, with 4 bases between the two germline ends. The CDR3 runs 13 residues. In DNA, the CDR3 is TGTGCCAGCAGCTTAATTGGCACCGGGGAGCTGTTTTTT. Encoded protein: CASSLIGTGELFF.

CDR3 DNA sequence: TGTGCCAGCAGTTACGGCGGCACAGATACGCAGTATTTT. This sequence encodes CASSYGGTDTQYF. V gene TRBV6-5 combines with J gene TRBJ2-3; unclear D gene. In germline, CDR1 is MNHEY, CDR2 SVGAGI. Trimming shortened V by 2 bases and J by 1 base, and 4 bases separated the two germline ends. The CDR3 has 13 amino acids.

The chain uses TRBV7-9 and TRBJ2-5; D possibly corresponds to TRBD2 (5 bases). Germline values: CDR1 SEHNR, CDR2 FQNEAQ (reference sequence). This CDR3 has 13 amino acids. V lost 1 base and J lost 9, with 12 bases in between. CDR3 sequence: CASSLDSHGAQYF. The CDR3 coding sequence is TGTGCCAGCAGCTTAGATTCCCACGGGGCCCAGTACTTC. Full variable domain (remainder filled in from reference TRBV7-9 and TRBJ2-5): DTGVSQNPRHKITKRGQNVTFRCDPISEHNRLYWYRQTLGQGPEFLTYFQNEAQLEKSRLLSDRFSAERPKGSFSTLEIQRTEQGDSAMYLCASSLDSHGAQYFGPGTRLLVL.

J is TRBJ2-2 and V is TRBV19, with D unresolved. CDR1 LNHDA and CDR2 SQIVND come from the germline V gene (reference sequence). The CDR3 spans 14 residues. V lost 4 bases and J lost 4, with 10 bases in between. CDR3: CASSSTDFTGELFF. CDR3 DNA: TGTGCCAGTAGTAGCACGGATTTCACCGGGGAGCTGTTTTTT.

In this sample, this clone turned up once. This chain connects TRBV6-1 to TRBJ1-4; tentatively, D is TRBD1 (6 bases). Trimming left V 3 bases short and J 8 bases short, with 16 bases between. The V gene's germline CDR1 is MNHNS and CDR2 SASEGT. The CDR3 runs to 15 residues. The CDR3 reads CASSDWQGIDEKLFF. The DNA for the CDR3 is TGTGCCAGCAGTGATTGGCAGGGGATAGACGAAAAACTGTTTTTT.

J is TRBJ1-2 and V is TRBV24-1; TRBD1 agrees at 10 bases. The germline CDR1 and CDR2 sequences are KGHDR and SFDVKD. The CDR3 consists of 14 residues. Trimming took 7 bases from V and 0 from J; bases not matched to a gene: 1. DNA of the CDR3: TGTGCCACCAGCGGGACAGGGGCTAACTATGGCTACACCTTC. As protein: CATSGTGANYGYTF.

The chain links TRBV28 to TRBJ2-3; 11 positions match TRBD2. The length of the CDR3 is 13 residues. J was trimmed by 5 bases and V by 6 bases; bases with no gene match: 1. Germline CDR1 is MDHEN and CDR2 is SYDVKM. CDR3 sequence (DNA): TGTGCCAGCAGGCTAGCGGGGGGAGATACGCAGTATTTT. Encoded protein: CASRLAGGDTQYF.

The CDR3 here is CASSPTGVNTEAFF. In DNA, the CDR3 is TGTGCCAGCTCACCGACAGGGGTGAACACTGAAGCTTTCTTT. The rearrangement uses TRBV18 and TRBJ1-1; 8 positions match TRBD1. The V segment lost 3 bases and the J segment 0 bases; nucleotides outside the gene matches: 0. This CDR3 is 14 amino acids long. The V gene's germline CDR1 is KGHSH and CDR2 LQKENI.

This clone was counted a few times. The chain has TRBV3-1 (or the pseudogene TRBV3-2) and TRBJ2-7; the D is unclear. Trimming removed 0 bases at V and 4 bases at J, with 4 bases between. This CDR3 has 12 residues. CDR1 and CDR2 from the germline V gene are LGHDT and YNNKEL (reference sequence). The CDR3 nucleotides are TGTGCCAGCAGCCAAGAAGGGTACGAGCAGTACTTC. This translates into CASSQEGYEQYF.

V gene TRBV19 combines with J gene TRBJ2-7; TRBD2 aligns across 11 bases. Germline loops: CDR1 LNHDA, CDR2 SQIVND (reference sequence). Germline trimming cut 2 bases from V and 2 bases from J; bases unmatched to any gene: 8. CDR3 length equals 17 residues. CDR3 loop: CASSITSGSEGAYEQYF. The CDR3 bases are TGTGCCAGTAGTATAACTAGCGGGAGTGAAGGGGCCTACGAGCAGTACTTC.

This chain joins TRBV28 and TRBJ1-1; no clear D gene. Germline lookup yields CDR1 MDHEN and CDR2 SYDVKM. CDR3 length: 11 residues. Between the trimmed V and J ends, which lost 8 bases and 12 bases, there was a span of 16 bases. The CDR3 DNA is TGTGCCAGCTCCCGGCGGGGAGGTTCTTTCTTT. Its protein is CASSRRGGSFF. The full variable domain, with the rest looked up from reference TRBV28 and TRBJ1-1, is DVKVTQSSRYLVKRTGEKVFLECVQDMDHENMFWYRQDPGLGLRLIYFSYDVKMKEKGDIPEGYSVSREKKERFSLILESASTNQTSMYLCASSRRGGSFFGQGTRLTVV.

This clone has just one count. V gene TRBV19 combines with J gene TRBJ2-7, with TRBD2 identical over 10 bases. The trim removed 0 bases at V and 5 bases at J, leaving 7 bases unmatched. CDR1 and CDR2 from the germline V gene are LNHDA and SQIVND (reference sequence). CDR3 size: 16 residues. CDR3 protein: CASSIDLAGAVHEQYF. DNA for the CDR3: TGTGCCAGTAGTATAGACCTAGCGGGAGCCGTCCACGAGCAGTACTTC.

V is TRBV5-4 and J is TRBJ1-2, with D perhaps TRBD1 (5 bases). V lost 4 bases, J lost 1 base, and 8 bases lay in between. Looked up from germline, CDR1 is SGHNT and CDR2 is YYREEE (reference sequence). CDR3 size: 13 residues. For the CDR3, the DNA is TGTGCCAGCAGCCCCGACAGTAACTATGGCTACACCTTC. This sequence encodes CASSPDSNYGYTF. The whole variable domain, remainder taken from reference TRBV5-4 and TRBJ1-2, is ETGVTQSPTHLIKTRGQQVTLRCSSQSGHNTVSWYQQALGQGPQFIFQYYREEENGRGNFPPRFSGLQFPNYSSELNVNALELDDSALYLCASSPDSNYGYTFGSGTRLTVV.

The chain combines TRBV11-2 with TRBJ2-7; D ambiguous. Germline V gene sequence: CDR1 SGHAT, CDR2 FQNNGV. The V and J ends lost 8 bases and 1 base respectively, with 12 bases between them. The CDR3 spans 13 residues. CDR3 residues: CASVFGDSYEQYF. In nucleotides, the CDR3 is TGTGCCAGCGTTTTTGGGGATTCCTACGAGCAGTACTTC.

The chain has TRBV2 and TRBJ2-3; tentatively, D is TRBD1 or TRBD2 (5 bases each). V was clipped by 7 bases and J by 5 bases, with 22 bases between them. The CDR3 has 16 amino acids. Per germline, CDR1 SNHLY and CDR2 FYNNEI. CDR3 region: CASKPGPGMIGDTQYF. Here the CDR3 DNA reads TGTGCCAGCAAACCGGGACCAGGTATGATTGGAGATACGCAGTATTTT.

This chain joins TRBV6-6 and TRBJ2-7; D is unresolved. The length of the CDR3 is 13 residues. V was trimmed by 0 bases and J by 0 bases, leaving 3 bases between them. Germline V CDR1 and CDR2: MNHNY, SVGAGI (reference sequence). CDR3 loop: CASSYSLSYEQYF. The CDR3 DNA reads TGTGCCAGCAGTTACTCACTCTCCTACGAGCAGTACTTC.

The rearrangement uses TRBV9 and TRBJ2-3; TRBD2 aligns across 8 bases. Germline lookup yields CDR1 SGDLS and CDR2 YYNGEE. The CDR3 has 16 amino acids. Trimming removed 2 bases from V and 0 bases from J; junction bases left unmatched: 5. CDR3 in amino acids: CASSVPGGVSTDTQYF. The CDR3 DNA reads TGTGCCAGCAGCGTGCCGGGAGGGGTAAGCACAGATACGCAGTATTTT.

The genes are TRBV7-8 and TRBJ2-5; possibly TRBD2 for D (6 bases). This CDR3 has 14 amino acids. Germline CDR1 SGHVS, CDR2 FQNEAQ. Deletions cut 4 bases from V and 7 bases from J, with 16 bases between. The CDR3 region has the DNA TGTGCCAGCAGCTCGGGACTTATGGAGATGACCCAGTACTTC. Protein sequence: CASSSGLMEMTQYF.